This entry lists 10 T cell receptor beta chains sequenced from one sample in a study of CXCR3-negative and CXCR3-positive naive CD8 T cells. Preparation of TRB cDNA libraries relied on 5' RACE carrying UMI labels. From the 5' RACE reads, TCRdb lists one entry per CDR3 protein and no DNA. This sample's table reports around 41,000 distinct CDR3 sequences. The sample comprised memory CD8+ T cells from blood. Source of these receptors: a human donor in good health. Some clones in this sample may be carry-over from other donors' samples.

V and J are TRBV3-1 and TRBJ2-1; without DNA, the TCRdb call of TRBD2 cannot be checked. The length of the CDR3 is 18 residues. CDR1 and CDR2 from the germline V gene are LGHDT and YNNKEL (reference sequence). Here the CDR3 reads CASSHKNLGTSGRNEQFF.

This sequence joins TRBV4-3 and TRBJ2-7. The germline V gene has CDR1 LGHNA and CDR2 YSLEER. The CDR3 extends over 15 amino acids. CDR3 amino acids: CASSQDRAAAYEQYF.

This sequence joins TRBV7-9 and TRBJ1-1; TCRdb returns TRBD1, unconfirmable since there is no DNA. CDR3 length: 13 residues. Looked up from germline, CDR1 is SEHNR and CDR2 is FQNEAQ (reference sequence). The CDR3 spells CASSLLQAIEAFF.

This sequence joins TRBV7-3 and TRBJ2-1. The CDR3 is 13 residues long. The V gene's germline CDR1 is SGHTA and CDR2 FQGTGA. The CDR3 sequence: CASSDTRFDEQFF.

The gene calls are TRBV6-2 or TRBV6-3 and TRBJ2-3; as DNA is missing, the TRBD1 call by TCRdb cannot be tested. This CDR3 is 15 amino acids long. The germline CDR1 and CDR2 sequences are MNHEY and SVGEGT. The CDR3: CASVPGHRTTDTQYF.

V gene TRBV7-2 combines with J gene TRBJ2-7; no DNA is available, so the TRBD1 call from TCRdb remains unchecked. CDR1 SGHTA and CDR2 FQGNSA come from the germline V gene. The CDR3 runs 16 residues. The CDR3 loop reads CASSALRGKKALEQYF.

The chain is built from TRBV10-3 and TRBJ2-3; TCRdb's D gene call, TRBD1, goes unchecked for lack of DNA. Germline-derived CDR1 and CDR2 are ENHRY and SYGVKD. This CDR3 comprises 16 residues. CDR3: CAISQPRGGTTDTQYF.

The V call is TRBV7-8, the J call TRBJ1-1; TCRdb names TRBD1, which stays unverified in the absence of DNA. Germline CDR1 reads SGHVS; CDR2 reads FQNEAQ. CDR3 length: 14 amino acids. CDR3 sequence: CASSLEWGYTEAFF.

The rearrangement joins TRBV12-3 or TRBV12-4 to TRBJ2-2; the D gene TCRdb calls, TRBD1, cannot be checked with no DNA. CDR3 size: 15 residues. CDR3 protein: CASSGQPPMAGELFF.

The genes are TRBV4-3 and TRBJ2-1; TCRdb's D gene call, TRBD2, goes unchecked for lack of DNA. Germline CDR1 and CDR2: LGHNA and YSLEER. This CDR3 region has 12 residues. This chain's CDR3 is CASSPQRGEQFF.